Below are 32 T cell receptor beta chains sequenced from a single sample in a study of T-cell memory formation after mild COVID-19. TCRdb reprocessed the 5' RACE reads via MiXCR and lists one record per CDR3 protein. Among a few hundred thousand distinct CDR3 sequences listed, roughly 24% were seen once. Source material: PBMCs or a T cell subset sorted from them (not recorded which). The receptors derive from an adult woman who had mild COVID-19 (a few samples of this study predate the infection). Cell type and time point are not known.

The V and J genes are TRBV20-1 and TRBJ2-2; a weak D match, TRBD2 (5 bases). V was clipped by 5 bases and J by 4 bases, with 14 bases between them. Germline V gene sequence: CDR1 DFQATT, CDR2 SNEGSKA (reference sequence). The CDR3 spans 14 residues. CDR3 in amino acids: CSAPGSSGTGELFF. The CDR3 DNA is TGCAGTGCTCCGGGGAGTTCGGGCACCGGGGAGCTGTTTTTT.

This clonotype was detected only a few times. The genes are TRBV7-2 and TRBJ1-5; TRBD1 matches 7 bases. CDR1 and CDR2 (germline): SGHTA, FQGNSA. Trimming removed 3 bases from V and 6 bases from J; junction bases left unmatched: 5. This CDR3 is 14 amino acids long. CDR3 protein: CASSLTGIGQPQHF. The CDR3 region has the DNA TGTGCCAGCAGCTTGACAGGGATCGGTCAGCCCCAGCATTTT.

The V gene is TRBV7-8, the J gene TRBJ1-1; D unclear. Germline CDR1 and CDR2: SGHVS and FQNEAQ. This CDR3 contains 15 residues. V lost 1 base to trimming and J lost 7 bases, with 16 bases between them. The CDR3 bases are TGTGCCAGCAGCTTAGACCTGGGGTTCGGATTTGAAGCTTTCTTT. It specifies CASSLDLGFGFEAFF. Using reference TRBV7-8 and TRBJ1-1 for the parts outside the CDR3, the full variable domain is GAGVSQSPRYKVAKRGQDVALRCDPISGHVSLFWYQQALGQGPEFLTYFQNEAQLDKSGLPSDRFFAERPEGSVSTLKIQRTQQEDSAVYLCASSLDLGFGFEAFFGQGTRLTVV.

This clonotype was seen only a few times. The V gene is TRBV2, the J gene TRBJ2-1; D possibly corresponds to TRBD2 (5 bases). The germline gives CDR1 SNHLY, CDR2 FYNNEI. The CDR3 contains 16 residues. Trimming took off 0 bases at V and 6 bases at J, with 15 bases between the two ends. The CDR3 DNA follows: TGTGCCAGCAGTGAAGCGCGCCCGGACTGGGGCAATGAGCAGTTCTTC. This gives the protein CASSEARPDWGNEQFF.

The chain couples TRBV4-2 to TRBJ2-1; 9 bases agree with TRBD2. This CDR3 spans 17 amino acids. V shed 4 bases, J shed 0 bases, and the junction held 7 bases outside the gene matches. The V gene's germline CDR1 is LGHNA and CDR2 YNFKEQ. CDR3 nucleotides: TGTGCCAGCAGCCTCCGGACTAGCGCTAGCTCCTACAATGAGCAGTTCTTC. The encoded protein is CASSLRTSASSYNEQFF.

The V gene is TRBV20-1, the J gene TRBJ2-5; unclear D gene. CDR3 length: 12 residues. Germline assignment: CDR1 DFQATT and CDR2 SNEGSKA (reference sequence). The germline V and J ends were trimmed by 3 bases and 7 bases, with 12 bases remaining between them. Here the CDR3 reads CSARDPTWTQYF. DNA of the CDR3: TGCAGTGCTAGGGATCCTACGTGGACCCAGTACTTC.

This clonotype was observed a few times. This chain joins TRBV4-1 and TRBJ2-5; TRBD2 agrees at 11 bases. Germline trimming cut 1 base from V and 5 bases from J; bases unmatched to any gene: 6. The CDR3 consists of 16 residues. Germline V gene sequence: CDR1 MGHRA, CDR2 YSYEKL. CDR3 DNA: TGCGCCAGCAGCCAAGGGGCTAGCGGGGGGAGCGAGACCCAGTACTTC. This encodes CASSQGASGGSETQYF.

The V gene is TRBV10-3, the J gene TRBJ1-2, with D perhaps matching TRBD1 (5 bases). The CDR3 runs to 15 residues. Germline assignment: CDR1 ENHRY and CDR2 SYGVKD. V was pared by 4 bases and J by 4 bases, with 16 bases between. The CDR3 region has the DNA TGTGCCATCAGTGGAGGGACTTCCCGGGCCTATGGCTACACCTTC. As protein: CAISGGTSRAYGYTF.

This clonotype turned up a few times. The gene calls are TRBV18 and TRBJ2-1, with a possible D match to TRBD1 (6 bases). CDR3 length: 15 amino acids. V lost 6 bases and J 0 bases, leaving 12 bases between the germline ends. Germline lookup yields CDR1 KGHSH and CDR2 LQKENI. The CDR3 is CASSPWDNSYNEQFF. Here the CDR3 DNA reads TGTGCCAGCTCGCCGTGGGACAACTCCTACAATGAGCAGTTCTTC.

This clonotype appeared once. V and J are TRBV3-1 and TRBJ1-2, with 10 nucleotides matching TRBD1. The germline V gene encodes CDR1 LGHDT and CDR2 YNNKEL (reference sequence). Losses at the gene ends were 6 bases for V and 3 bases for J; bases not matched to a gene: 4. This CDR3 region has 14 residues. The CDR3 coding sequence is TGTGCCAGCAGACCCGGACAGGGGGACTATGGCTACACCTTC. It yields the protein CASRPGQGDYGYTF.

This clonotype came up a few times. J is TRBJ2-7 and V is TRBV7-7, with TRBD2 as a possible D gene (5 bases). The germline V gene has CDR1 SSHAT and CDR2 FNYEAQ (reference sequence). V was trimmed by 5 bases and J by 1 base, leaving 9 bases between them. The CDR3 covers 13 residues. Here the CDR3 DNA reads TGTGCCAGCAGCGCCCCGGGGTCCTACGAGCAGTACTTC. Translated, it gives CASSAPGSYEQYF.

V usage is TRBV7-2 and J usage is TRBJ1-2; D possibly corresponds to TRBD1 (5 bases). With 6 bases removed from V and 3 bases from J, the gap between germline ends came to 20 bases. Germline CDR1 SGHTA, CDR2 FQGNSA. The CDR3 loop spans 16 amino acids. The CDR3 protein is CASSLGLRGSDYGYTF. Here the CDR3 DNA reads TGTGCCAGCAGTCTGGGGCTTCGGGGGTCGGACTATGGCTACACCTTC.

The J gene is TRBJ2-1, the V gene TRBV6-5; 9 bases map to TRBD1. The germline V gene has CDR1 MNHEY and CDR2 SVGAGI. This CDR3 contains 15 residues. J lost 6 bases, V lost 5 bases, and 8 bases had no gene match. CDR3 bases: TGTGCCAGCAGTCATCACAGGGGGCAGGCCAATGAGCAGTTCTTC. It specifies CASSHHRGQANEQFF.

The V and J genes are TRBV25-1 and TRBJ2-7, with D perhaps being TRBD1 or TRBD2 (5 bases each). The CDR3 extends over 14 amino acids. The germline V gene has CDR1 MGHDK and CDR2 SYGVNS. The V gene lost 10 bases and the J gene lost 5 bases, with 21 bases spanning the gap. The DNA for the CDR3 is TGTGCCACCCATCGGGGCTGGGCGAGCGACGAGCAGTACTTC. This translates into CATHRGWASDEQYF.

This clonotype showed up just a few times. The chain is built from TRBV12-3 or TRBV12-4 and TRBJ2-7; 9 bases align to TRBD2. V lost 6 bases to trimming and J lost 0 bases; unmatched junction nucleotides: 6. The CDR3 loop spans 15 amino acids. The CDR3, as DNA: TGTGCCAGCAGGCTGACTAGCGGCCTCTCCTACGAGCAGTACTTC. It specifies CASRLTSGLSYEQYF.

This clonotype was picked up a small number of times. The genes are TRBV15 and TRBJ1-6; D is ambiguous. V dropped 0 bases and J dropped 7 bases, with 7 bases sitting between them. The CDR3 covers 14 residues. Germline lookup yields CDR1 LNHNV and CDR2 YYDKDF (reference sequence). For the CDR3, the DNA is TGTGCCACCAGCAGAGACACGTCAAATTCACCCCTCCACTTT. It translates to CATSRDTSNSPLHF.

This clonotype has a single count. The CDR3 nucleotides read TGTGCCAGCAGCAAAGTTCGGGGCCCTAAAAACATTCAGTACTTC. It specifies CASSKVRGPKNIQYF. This chain connects TRBV21-1 to TRBJ2-4; TRBD2 is taken as the D call from the table, unchecked against the DNA. TRBV21-1 is termed a pseudogene. This CDR3 comprises 15 residues.

This clonotype was seen a few times. This chain uses TRBV18 with TRBJ1-1, with 10 bases fitting TRBD1. With 4 bases clipped from V and 7 bases from J, the junction kept 9 bases outside the gene matches. The CDR3 extends over 15 amino acids. CDR1 KGHSH and CDR2 LQKENI come from the germline V gene. The CDR3 nucleotides are TGTGCCAGCTCACGCCAAGGACAGGGGGGTGTTGAAGCTTTCTTT. This codes for CASSRQGQGGVEAFF.

This chain joins TRBV12-3 or TRBV12-4 and TRBJ1-2, with 7 bases that match TRBD1. CDR3 size: 17 residues. Unmatched junction bases numbered 15, after V lost 3 bases and J lost 5 bases. CDR3 protein: CASSFRQGPASRYGYTF. CDR3 bases: TGTGCCAGCAGTTTCCGACAGGGCCCAGCCTCTAGATATGGCTACACCTTC.

In this sample, this clonotype turned up a few times. The CDR3 loop is CASSTPLRTDTQYF. CDR3 coding DNA: TGTGCCAGCAGCACACCCCTCCGCACAGATACGCAGTATTTT. The rearrangement joins TRBV7-9 to TRBJ2-3; no firm D call. The germline gives CDR1 SEHNR, CDR2 FQNEAQ (reference sequence). Trimming took off 5 bases at V and 1 base at J, with 10 bases between the two ends. The CDR3 has 14 residues.

V gene TRBV27 combines with J gene TRBJ1-2; no clear D gene. V was clipped by 5 bases and J by 6 bases, with 16 bases between them. This CDR3 contains 14 residues. CDR1 and CDR2 (germline): MNHEY, SMNVEV (reference sequence). As DNA, the CDR3 is TGTGCCAGCAGTCCAAAATCCACACTGGATGGCTACACCTTC. It encodes CASSPKSTLDGYTF.

The gene calls are TRBV5-1 and TRBJ2-3; 7 bases align to TRBD2. J was trimmed by 4 bases and V by 2 bases; bases with no gene match: 4. Germline CDR1 is SGHRS and CDR2 is YFSETQ. The length of the CDR3 is 14 residues. The CDR3 protein is CASSLGLGPDTQYF. For the CDR3, the DNA is TGCGCCAGCAGCTTAGGACTAGGCCCAGATACGCAGTATTTT.

This clonotype was counted a few times. The gene calls are TRBV20-1 and TRBJ2-3; D is uncertain. This CDR3 contains 13 residues. V was cut by 0 bases and J by 3 bases, with 7 bases left in between. Germline V gene data show CDR1 as DFQATT and CDR2 as SNEGSKA (reference sequence). As DNA, the CDR3 is TGCAGTGCTAGAGATGCCCGTACAGATACGCAGTATTTT. Amino acids: CSARDARTDTQYF.

This chain joins TRBV29-1 and TRBJ2-7; possibly TRBD1 for D (6 bases). Between the trimmed V and J ends, which lost 2 bases and 0 bases, there was a span of 23 bases. The V gene's germline CDR1 is SQVTM and CDR2 ANQGSEA. The CDR3 sequence is 18 residues long. In nucleotides, the CDR3 is TGCAGCGTTGAAAAGCGCCGACTCGACAGGAGCAGCTCCTACGAGCAGTACTTC. Its translation is CSVEKRRLDRSSSYEQYF.

V is TRBV11-2 and J is TRBJ2-2; D gene uncertain. Deletions cut 4 bases from V and 0 bases from J, with 12 bases between. CDR3 length: 16 residues. The germline V gene has CDR1 SGHAT and CDR2 FQNNGV. The CDR3 spells CASSSWLPPNTGELFF. CDR3 in DNA: TGTGCCAGCAGCTCGTGGCTACCCCCGAACACCGGGGAGCTGTTTTTT.

This clonotype turned up a few times. The V gene is TRBV5-4, the J gene TRBJ2-2; D not resolved. The germline V gene has CDR1 SGHNT and CDR2 YYREEE (reference sequence). V lost 3 bases and J lost 7, with 7 bases in between. This CDR3 is 12 amino acids long. CDR3 region: CASSSAGGELFF. CDR3 in DNA: TGTGCCAGCAGCTCTGCAGGCGGGGAGCTGTTTTTT. The full variable domain, with the rest looked up from reference TRBV5-4 and TRBJ2-2, is ETGVTQSPTHLIKTRGQQVTLRCSSQSGHNTVSWYQQALGQGPQFIFQYYREEENGRGNFPPRFSGLQFPNYSSELNVNALELDDSALYLCASSSAGGELFFGEGSRLTVL.

The table lists this clonotype with a few counts. This CDR3 is CASSLAGLSKNIQYF. Written as DNA, the CDR3 is TGTGCCAGCAGCTTAGCAGGGCTCTCCAAAAACATTCAGTACTTC. The chain has TRBV5-5 and TRBJ2-4, with a weak D call TRBD1 (5 bases). Germline V gene lookup returns CDR1 SGHKS and CDR2 YYEKEE (reference sequence). The CDR3 consists of 15 residues. The ends were cut back, 2 bases at V and 2 bases at J, with 11 bases in the middle.

This clonotype was seen at least ten times. This chain connects TRBV10-3 to TRBJ2-7; D unclear. V shed 7 bases and J shed 0 bases, with 13 bases lying between them. The germline V gene has CDR1 ENHRY and CDR2 SYGVKD. CDR3 size: 14 residues. The CDR3 DNA follows: TGTGCCATCAACCCGACCGATAGCTCCTACGAGCAGTACTTC. Translation: CAINPTDSSYEQYF.

V usage is TRBV6-5 and J usage is TRBJ2-2; no definite D call. The ends were cut back, 5 bases at V and 1 base at J, with 20 bases in the middle. The CDR3 contains 18 residues. From germline, CDR1 is MNHEY and CDR2 SVGAGI. The CDR3 DNA reads as TGTGCCAGCAGTCCAGCCGTCCCCGGCCCGAAGAACACCGGGGAGCTGTTTTTT. Translation: CASSPAVPGPKNTGELFF.

This clonotype was seen more than once but under ten times. This chain joins TRBV20-1 and TRBJ2-3; 7 positions agree with TRBD1. The ends lost 8 bases at V and 3 bases at J; junction bases unmatched: 8. The length of the CDR3 is 13 residues. From germline, CDR1 is DFQATT and CDR2 SNEGSKA (reference sequence). The CDR3 nucleotides read TGCAGTAAACAAAAGACAGGGACAGATACGCAGTATTTT. Residues: CSKQKTGTDTQYF.

This clonotype has at least ten counts. The chain uses TRBV4-2 and TRBJ2-4; TRBD2 aligns across 7 bases. Germline-derived CDR1 and CDR2 are LGHNA and YNFKEQ. The length of the CDR3 is 17 residues. V was pared by 5 bases and J by 0 bases, with 10 bases of the junction left unmatched. The CDR3, as DNA: TGTGCCAGCAGCGGGCGGGAGCAAACCTTAGCCAAAAACATTCAGTACTTC. The encoded protein is CASSGREQTLAKNIQYF.

This sequence joins TRBV24-1 and TRBJ1-5, with TRBD1 matching 9 bases. This CDR3 contains 15 residues. CDR1 KGHDR and CDR2 SFDVKD come from the germline V gene. Unmatched junction bases numbered 8, after V lost 8 bases and J lost 4 bases. The CDR3 spells CATKDRGARNQPQHF. DNA of the CDR3: TGTGCCACCAAGGACAGGGGCGCACGGAATCAGCCCCAGCATTTT.